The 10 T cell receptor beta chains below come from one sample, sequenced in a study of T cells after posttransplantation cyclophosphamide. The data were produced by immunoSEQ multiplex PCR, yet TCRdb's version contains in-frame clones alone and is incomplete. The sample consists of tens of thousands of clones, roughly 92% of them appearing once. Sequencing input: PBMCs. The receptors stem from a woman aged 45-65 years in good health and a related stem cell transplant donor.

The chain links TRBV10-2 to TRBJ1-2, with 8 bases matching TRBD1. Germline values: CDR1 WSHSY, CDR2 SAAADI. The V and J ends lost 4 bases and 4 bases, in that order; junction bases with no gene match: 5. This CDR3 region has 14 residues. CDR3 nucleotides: TGCGCCAGCAGTGGACAGGGGATCGGCTATGGCTACACCTTC. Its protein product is CASSGQGIGYGYTF.

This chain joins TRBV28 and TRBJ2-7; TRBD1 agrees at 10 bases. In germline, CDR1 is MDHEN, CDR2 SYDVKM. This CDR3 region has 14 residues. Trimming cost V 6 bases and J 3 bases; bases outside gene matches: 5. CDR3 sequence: CASSRTGGGYEQYF. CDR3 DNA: TGTGCCAGCAGCAGGACAGGGGGGGGCTACGAGCAGTACTTC.

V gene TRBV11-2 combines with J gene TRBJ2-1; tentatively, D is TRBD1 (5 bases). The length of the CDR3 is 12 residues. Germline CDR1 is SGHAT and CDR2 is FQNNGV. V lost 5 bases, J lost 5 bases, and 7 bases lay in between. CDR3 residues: CASSTTDNEQFF. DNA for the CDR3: TGTGCCAGCAGCACGACAGACAATGAGCAGTTCTTC.

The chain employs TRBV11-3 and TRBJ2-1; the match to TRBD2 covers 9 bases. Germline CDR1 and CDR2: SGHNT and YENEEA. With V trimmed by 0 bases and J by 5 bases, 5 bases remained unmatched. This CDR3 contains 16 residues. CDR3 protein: CASSLDGLAPNNEQFF. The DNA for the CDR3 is TGTGCCAGCAGCTTAGATGGACTAGCGCCTAACAATGAGCAGTTCTTC.

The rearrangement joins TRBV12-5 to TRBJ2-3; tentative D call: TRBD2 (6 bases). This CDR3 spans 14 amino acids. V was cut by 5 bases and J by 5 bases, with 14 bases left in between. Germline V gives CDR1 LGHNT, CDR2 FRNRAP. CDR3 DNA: TGTGCTAGTGGTCATAGACTAGATCGAGATACGCAGTATTTT. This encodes CASGHRLDRDTQYF.

The DNA of the CDR3 is TGTGCCAGCAGCCTAGTCGGCCAGGGCTACGAGCAGTACTTC. This sequence encodes CASSLVGQGYEQYF. The chain uses TRBV7-6 and TRBJ2-7; D is possibly TRBD1 (5 bases). This CDR3 comprises 14 residues. V lost 5 bases to trimming and J lost 3 bases, with 14 bases between them. Germline V CDR1 and CDR2: SGHVS, FNYEAQ.

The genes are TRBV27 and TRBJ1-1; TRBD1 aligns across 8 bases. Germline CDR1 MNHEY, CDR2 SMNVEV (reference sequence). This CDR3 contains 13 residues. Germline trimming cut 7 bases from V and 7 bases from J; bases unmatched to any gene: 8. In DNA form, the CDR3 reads TGTGCCAGCAAACAGGACAGGGAGGTTGAAGCTTTCTTT. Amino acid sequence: CASKQDREVEAFF.

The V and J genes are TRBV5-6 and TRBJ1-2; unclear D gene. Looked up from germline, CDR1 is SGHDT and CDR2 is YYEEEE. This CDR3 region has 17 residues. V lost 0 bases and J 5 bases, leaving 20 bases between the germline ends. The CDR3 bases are TGTGCCAGCAGCTTGGGCCCCCGGGCCCCGGGAGGATATGGCTACACCTTC. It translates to CASSLGPRAPGGYGYTF.

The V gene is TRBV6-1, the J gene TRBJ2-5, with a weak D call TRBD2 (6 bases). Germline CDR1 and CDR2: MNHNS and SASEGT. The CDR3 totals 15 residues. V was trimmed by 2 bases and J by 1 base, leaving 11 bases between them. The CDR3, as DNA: TGTGCCAGCAGTGAAATAAACGGGGGCCAAGAGACCCAGTACTTC. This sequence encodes CASSEINGGQETQYF.

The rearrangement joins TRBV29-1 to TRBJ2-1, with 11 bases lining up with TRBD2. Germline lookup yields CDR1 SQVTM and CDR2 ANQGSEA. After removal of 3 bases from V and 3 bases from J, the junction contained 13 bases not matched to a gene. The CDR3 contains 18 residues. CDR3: CSVDTLPGLAVHYNEQFF. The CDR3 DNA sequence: TGCAGCGTTGATACACTCCCGGGACTAGCGGTCCACTACAATGAGCAGTTCTTC.